This T cell receptor beta chain stems from a study of Tregs in tolerant kidney transplant recipients. CD4+CD25+CD127- Tregs, CD4+CD25- non-Tregs, CD4 and CD8 cells were sorted. Only in-frame clones appear in the TCRdb table, and some are missing; sequencing was by immunoSEQ multiplex PCR. The table records fewer than 70,000 clones, around four fifths of them present only once. This CDR3 spans 12 amino acids. V was pared by 4 bases and J by 11 bases, with 14 bases between. Germline V gene sequence: CDR1 SGHTA, CDR2 FQGTGA. General observations from the study: Expanding Tregs on activated donor B cells appeared to best identify donor-specific TCRbeta clones. This study did not directly address biological reproducibility.

As regards this clone: The antigen remains undetermined.

The TCR comes from a human donor in good health. This sequence joins TRBV7-3 and TRBJ1-1; D call uncertain. The specimen was CD4+ T cells from blood. Here the CDR3 DNA reads TGTGCCAGCAGCTCCCCCCCTGGGAGGGCTTTCTTT. It specifies CASSSPPGRAFF.